One and the same sample provided the 12 T cell receptor beta chains below, sequenced in a study of OX40 agonist ivuxolimab in advanced cancers. The assay was immunoSEQ multiplex PCR, and TCRdb's table has in-frame clones only and misses some. The data show roughly 80,000 clones, about 92% seen once. The sample in question was CD4+ or CD8+ T cells sorted from blood, obtained in a trial of the OX40 agonist ivuxolimab. The receptors stem from an adult with an advanced solid tumor such as melanoma, head and neck, liver or kidney cancer.

The V gene is TRBV6-1, the J gene TRBJ1-3; 8 bases line up with TRBD1. The germline V gene encodes CDR1 MNHNS and CDR2 SASEGT. V lost 7 bases to trimming and J lost 4 bases; unmatched junction nucleotides: 6. CDR3 length: 14 residues. CDR3 DNA: TGTGCCAGCAAGGGCAGGGGGCTAGGAAACACCATATATTTT. It specifies CASKGRGLGNTIYF.

The chain recombines TRBV6-5 with TRBJ2-5; a weak D match, TRBD2 (5 bases). The CDR3 spans 16 residues. Germline V lookup: CDR1 MNHEY, CDR2 SVGAGI. Trimming stripped 1 base from V and 2 bases from J, with 14 bases between. CDR3 residues: CASSYWRLREQETQYF. The DNA of the CDR3 is TGTGCCAGCAGTTACTGGCGACTACGGGAACAAGAGACCCAGTACTTC.

The V gene is TRBV19, the J gene TRBJ2-7; TRBD2 agrees at 8 bases. CDR1 and CDR2 from the germline V gene are LNHDA and SQIVND (reference sequence). The V segment lost 5 bases and the J segment 3 bases; nucleotides outside the gene matches: 6. The CDR3 is 14 residues long. The CDR3 coding sequence is TGTGCCAGTAGTCAAGCGGGAGATTACTACGAGCAGTACTTC. It specifies CASSQAGDYYEQYF.

This clone was seen just once. The gene calls are TRBV7-3 and TRBJ1-1; no clear D gene. CDR1 and CDR2 from the germline V gene are SGHTA and FQGTGA. CDR3 size: 13 residues. V was shortened by 0 bases and J by 1 base, with 3 bases between the two germline ends. The CDR3 DNA is TGTGCCAGCAGCTTAACTGAGAACACTGAAGCTTTCTTT. Its protein product is CASSLTENTEAFF. The complete variable domain, with remaining parts taken from reference TRBV7-3 and TRBJ1-1, reads GAGVSQTPSNKVTEKGKYVELRCDPISGHTALYWYRQSLGQGPEFLIYFQGTGAADDSGLPNDRFFAVRPEGSVSTLKIQRTERGDSAVYLCASSLTENTEAFFGQGTRLTVV.

This chain uses TRBV19 with TRBJ2-1; 7 nucleotides align to TRBD1. Germline-derived CDR1 and CDR2 are LNHDA and SQIVND (reference sequence). With V trimmed by 3 bases and J by 4 bases, 3 bases remained unmatched. The CDR3 is 14 amino acids. This CDR3 reads CASSIGTVYNEQFF. The CDR3 DNA is TGTGCCAGTAGTATCGGGACAGTTTACAATGAGCAGTTCTTC.

In DNA, the CDR3 is TGTGCCAGCAGCCCTCGGGGGCAAATCAACTATGGCTACACCTTC. It is translated as CASSPRGQINYGYTF. This rearrangement joins TRBV5-4 to TRBJ1-2; a weak D match, TRBD1 (6 bases). Trimming pared 4 bases from V and 2 bases from J, leaving 15 bases between. This CDR3 comprises 15 residues. Germline V lookup: CDR1 SGHNT, CDR2 YYREEE (reference sequence).

The chain uses TRBV19 and TRBJ1-5, with TRBD1 identical over 7 bases. From germline, CDR1 is LNHDA and CDR2 SQIVND (reference sequence). The CDR3 loop spans 15 amino acids. J lost 6 bases, V lost 4 bases, and 9 bases had no gene match. This CDR3 reads CASSNGVRGIQPQHF. DNA for the CDR3: TGTGCCAGTAGTAATGGAGTCAGGGGGATTCAGCCCCAGCATTTT.

Points on this clone: In the same sample, other DNA sequences code for this CDR3. The gene calls are TRBV27 and TRBJ1-1; 9 bases map to TRBD1. Germline-derived CDR1 and CDR2 are MNHEY and SMNVEV (reference sequence). CDR3 length: 13 residues. The V segment lost 2 bases and the J segment 11 bases; nucleotides outside the gene matches: 6. The chain's CDR3 is CASSLVNRGQAFF. Written as DNA, the CDR3 is TGTGCCAGCAGTTTAGTAAACAGGGGGCAGGCTTTCTTT.

The chain is built from TRBV27 and TRBJ1-2; no clear D gene. The CDR3 has 13 residues. Germline values: CDR1 MNHEY, CDR2 SMNVEV (reference sequence). Trimming stripped 5 bases from V and 4 bases from J, with 11 bases between. Written as DNA, the CDR3 is TGTGCCAGCAGTCCCGGGTCCATCTATGGCTACACCTTC. Its protein product is CASSPGSIYGYTF.

The chain combines TRBV10-2 with TRBJ2-7; 9 nucleotides match TRBD1. V lost 3 bases, J lost 3 bases, and 6 bases stayed unmatched. The CDR3 is made up of 15 amino acids. CDR1 and CDR2 from the germline V gene are WSHSY and SAAADI. CDR3 in amino acids: CASSEPGQGVYEQYF. The CDR3 DNA follows: TGCGCCAGCAGTGAACCGGGACAGGGTGTCTACGAGCAGTACTTC.

This CDR3 reads CASSYSKVPEEQYF. The DNA for the CDR3 is TGTGCCAGCAGTTACTCGAAGGTCCCGGAAGAGCAGTACTTC. The chain combines TRBV6-6 with TRBJ2-7; D is undetermined. Per germline, CDR1 MNHNY and CDR2 SVGAGI (reference sequence). Trimming cost V 0 bases and J 7 bases, with 13 bases left between them. The CDR3 spans 14 residues.

The CDR3 nucleotides are TGTGCCAGCAGTCTGGTCGGGAGCAAGATGAACACTGAAGCTTTCTTT. As protein: CASSLVGSKMNTEAFF. This sequence joins TRBV5-6 and TRBJ1-1; D is unclear. V lost 5 bases to trimming and J lost 0 bases, with 17 bases between them. The germline V gene has CDR1 SGHDT and CDR2 YYEEEE. This CDR3 is built from 16 residues.